What follows are 17 T cell receptor beta chains derived from one specimen sequenced in a study of blood T cell repertoires in COVID-19. This table comes from immunoSEQ multiplex PCR, and its TCRdb copy is limited to in-frame clones, with some not included. In the table there are around 94,000 clones, approximately 92% of which are singletons. The sequenced material came from peripheral blood. All receptors come from a woman in her 50s with COVID-19, enrolled during active disease.

The rearrangement links TRBV24-1 to TRBJ2-1; D may be TRBD1 (6 bases). CDR1 and CDR2 (germline): KGHDR, SFDVKD. The CDR3 loop spans 11 amino acids. Trimming took 10 bases from V and 8 from J, leaving 11 bases between them. The CDR3 sequence: CATGQSHEQFF. The DNA of the CDR3 is TGTGCCACTGGACAGTCACATGAGCAGTTCTTC.

The chain has TRBV18 and TRBJ1-4; the match to TRBD1 covers 8 bases. Trimming at V came to 5 bases and at J to 7 bases, leaving 9 bases not matched to a gene. Germline CDR1 is KGHSH and CDR2 is LQKENI. The CDR3 runs to 15 residues. The CDR3 reads CASSTLTGEGEKLFF. The DNA for the CDR3 is TGTGCCAGCTCAACGCTGACAGGGGAAGGTGAAAAACTGTTTTTT.

The chain employs TRBV6-1 and TRBJ1-2; D gene unclear. The CDR3 spans 14 residues. CDR1 is MNHNS, CDR2 SASEGT, per germline. V was cut by 2 bases and J by 5 bases, with 12 bases left in between. The CDR3 reads CASSERMAEYGYTF. The CDR3 region has the DNA TGTGCCAGCAGTGAAAGAATGGCGGAGTATGGCTACACCTTC.

The chain couples TRBV3-1 (or the pseudogene TRBV3-2) to TRBJ1-6, with D unclear. The V gene lost 0 bases and the J gene lost 7 bases, with 16 bases spanning the gap. Per the germline V gene, CDR1 is LGHDT and CDR2 is YNNKEL (reference sequence). This CDR3 spans 17 amino acids. The CDR3 region is CASSQDRARLGNSPLHF. The CDR3 DNA sequence: TGTGCCAGCAGCCAAGATCGAGCCAGGCTTGGCAATTCACCCCTCCACTTT.

The chain is built from TRBV30 and TRBJ2-7, with no clear D. The V gene's germline CDR1 is GTSNPN and CDR2 SVGIG (reference sequence). Trimming stripped 1 base from V and 4 bases from J, with 8 bases between. The CDR3 covers 12 residues. CDR3 bases: TGTGCCTGGAGTGCCCGAGGATACGAGCAGTACTTC. Translated, it gives CAWSARGYEQYF.

The CDR3 region is CASSQDRASTDTQYF. The CDR3 DNA reads TGTGCCAGCAGCCAAGACAGGGCGAGCACAGATACGCAGTATTTT. The chain carries TRBV9 and TRBJ2-3, with 7 bases aligning to TRBD1. Germline trimming cut 4 bases from V and 0 bases from J; bases unmatched to any gene: 5. Germline V CDR1 and CDR2: SGDLS, YYNGEE. The CDR3 is 15 amino acids.

The chain couples TRBV11-1 to TRBJ2-3; no firm D call. V was clipped by 1 base and J by 4 bases, with 12 bases between them. Germline CDR1 and CDR2: SGHAT and FQDESV (reference sequence). The CDR3 spans 15 residues. The CDR3 nucleotides read TGTGCCAGCAGCTTAGTCGCTAGTTATCCAGATACGCAGTATTTT. As protein: CASSLVASYPDTQYF.

V and J are TRBV29-1 and TRBJ1-4; D gene ambiguous. Germline V lookup: CDR1 SQVTM, CDR2 ANQGSEA. The CDR3 totals 13 residues. V was shortened by 6 bases and J by 4 bases, with 12 bases between the two germline ends. CDR3 coding DNA: TGCAGCGTCGCCCGCGGTGGTAATGAAAAACTGTTTTTT. It codes for CSVARGGNEKLFF.

The genes are TRBV28 and TRBJ2-1, with a possible D match to TRBD2 (7 bases). This CDR3 spans 15 amino acids. V was trimmed by 5 bases and J by 7 bases, leaving 18 bases between them. Per the germline V gene, CDR1 is MDHEN and CDR2 is SYDVKM. CDR3 bases: TGTGCCAGCAGTGGAGAGGGGGGGCTTTTAAATGAGCAGTTCTTC. Translation: CASSGEGGLLNEQFF.

J is TRBJ1-2 and V is TRBV19; D remains ambiguous. This CDR3 comprises 16 residues. Germline V gene sequence: CDR1 LNHDA, CDR2 SQIVND (reference sequence). V lost 3 bases to trimming and J lost 5 bases, with 19 bases between them. CDR3 sequence: CASSIPAGGKLYGYTF. In DNA, the CDR3 is TGTGCCAGTAGTATCCCCGCAGGCGGGAAGCTATATGGCTACACCTTC.

The chain recombines TRBV5-5 with TRBJ1-5; D is ambiguous. Germline V gene lookup returns CDR1 SGHKS and CDR2 YYEKEE (reference sequence). The CDR3 sequence is 17 residues long. V was pared by 2 bases and J by 0 bases, with 15 bases between. CDR3 loop: CASSFNPFFYSNQPQHF. The CDR3 region has the DNA TGTGCCAGCAGCTTTAACCCCTTTTTCTATAGCAATCAGCCCCAGCATTTT.

The chain carries TRBV3-1 (or the pseudogene TRBV3-2) and TRBJ1-2; D may be TRBD1 (5 bases). V was clipped by 0 bases and J by 7 bases, with 12 bases between them. The CDR3 sequence is 14 residues long. Germline V lookup: CDR1 LGHDT, CDR2 YNNKEL (reference sequence). The CDR3 region has the DNA TGTGCCAGCAGCCAAGAAGCAGGGAGGGGTGGCTACACCTTC. Translation gives CASSQEAGRGGYTF.

The sample holds one count of this clone. The chain links TRBV10-3 to TRBJ1-5; D is perhaps TRBD1 (5 bases). The germline V and J ends were trimmed by 0 bases and 7 bases, with 10 bases remaining between them. This CDR3 region has 14 residues. Germline V gene sequence: CDR1 ENHRY, CDR2 SYGVKD. The CDR3, as DNA: TGTGCCATCAGTGAGTCCGACAGTAACCAGCCCCAGCATTTT. Amino acid sequence: CAISESDSNQPQHF.

The chain uses TRBV27 and TRBJ1-1, with unresolved D. Germline V gene data show CDR1 as MNHEY and CDR2 as SMNVEV (reference sequence). This CDR3 is built from 12 residues. V was cut by 2 bases and J by 7 bases, with 8 bases left in between. The CDR3 DNA sequence: TGTGCCAGCAGTTTACTCGGAGGTGAAGCTTTCTTT. This gives the protein CASSLLGGEAFF.

Worth noting for this clone: Other DNA sequences in the sample encode the same CDR3. The chain recombines TRBV29-1 with TRBJ2-5; 8 positions match TRBD2. CDR1 and CDR2 from the germline V gene are SQVTM and ANQGSEA. This CDR3 comprises 13 residues. The J segment lost 5 bases and the V segment lost 8 bases, leaving 10 bases of the junction unmatched. The CDR3: CSRRGGPGETQYF. CDR3 sequence (DNA): TGCAGCCGGCGCGGGGGGCCCGGGGAGACCCAGTACTTC.

The gene calls are TRBV7-9 and TRBJ1-6; D possibly corresponds to TRBD1 (6 bases). Germline V CDR1 and CDR2: SEHNR, FQNEAQ (reference sequence). The CDR3 consists of 14 residues. The V end was cut by 1 base, the J end by 10 bases, with 11 bases between. The CDR3 bases are TGTGCCAGCAGCTTAGAACAGGGAAAGTCACCCCTCCACTTT. It specifies CASSLEQGKSPLHF.

The rearrangement joins TRBV27 to TRBJ1-1; 7 bases map to TRBD1. Germline CDR1 is MNHEY and CDR2 is SMNVEV (reference sequence). The CDR3 covers 14 residues. V shed 10 bases, J shed 3 bases, and the junction held 11 bases outside the gene matches. Here the CDR3 DNA reads TGTGCCACCCGCCGAGGGGGCGCGCACACTGAAGCTTTCTTT. Residues: CATRRGGAHTEAFF.